What follows is one T cell receptor beta chain and its context. TCRdb passed the RT-PCR reads through MiXCR, listing each CDR3 protein once. The table lists about 650,000 distinct CDR3 sequences, roughly 14% of them singletons. This entry comes from a study of response to subunit inactivated influenza vaccine. V lost 5 bases and J lost 6; bases outside the gene matches: 6. Germline CDR1 is MNHNY and CDR2 is SVGAGI (reference sequence). The CDR3 totals 13 residues. Sequenced material: PBMCs from blood, taken 11 to 12 days after vaccination. The gene calls are TRBV6-6 and TRBJ2-7; 8 bases match TRBD1. This receptor was obtained from a man in his fifties who received an inactivated influenza vaccine. The CDR3 spells CASSETGAGEQYF. CDR3 DNA sequence: TGTGCCAGCAGTGAGACAGGGGCTGGCGAGCAGTACTTC.